The rows below give T cell receptor beta chains drawn from one sample of a study of blood T cell repertoires in COVID-19. The method was immunoSEQ multiplex PCR; TCRdb's version includes in-frame clones alone and lacks a portion of them. Of 130,000 or so clones listed, around 88% are singletons. The sample taken for sequencing was peripheral blood. The source is a woman in her forties or fifties who had recovered from COVID-19. Each CDR3 is given without its conserved first and last residue.

V gene	CDR3 length	J gene	CDR3 protein
TRBV20-1	9	TRBJ1-2	SAHRPTGYT
TRBV5-1	16	TRBJ1-6	ASSLAGTVRDGHSPLH
TRBV15	12	TRBJ2-7	ATSRDRGLGEQY
TRBV20-1	11	TRBJ1-2	SASSGTGVGYT
TRBV29-1	10	TRBJ1-4	SVDSGSEKLF
TRBV6-6	13	TRBJ2-7	ASSSPPTRSYEQY
TRBV24-1	13	TRBJ2-3	ATSDSRGSGDTQY
TRBV3-1/TRBV3-2	14	TRBJ2-7	ASSQSWAGGAYEQY
TRBV5-1	12	TRBJ1-1	ASSWDSQSTEAF
TRBV7-2	13	TRBJ2-1	ASSQQGSSYNEQF
TRBV2	13	TRBJ1-1	ASSGSGVGVTEAF
TRBV11-2	13	TRBJ1-6	ASRSPGQLSSPLH
TRBV12-3/TRBV12-4	11	TRBJ2-5	ASMRQAQETQY
TRBV5-1	13	TRBJ1-5	ASSLDWGLDQPQH
TRBV30	11	TRBJ1-4	AWSDSTNEKLF
TRBV12-5	10	TRBJ2-5	ASSRDYETQY
TRBV5-1	10	TRBJ2-1	ASSLAANEQF
TRBV18	12	TRBJ1-2	ASSPVGRNYGYT
TRBV12-3/TRBV12-4	9	TRBJ2-1	ASSLSHEQF
TRBV30	12	TRBJ1-2	AWSGARGYYGYT
TRBV7-2	12	TRBJ1-2	ASSLAGGNYGYT
TRBV5-5	12	TRBJ1-3	ASSLVTSGNTIY
TRBV4-1	13	TRBJ2-7	ASSPGQGGIFAQY
TRBV7-9	14	TRBJ2-2	ASSGSGGADDGELF
TRBV4-1	9	TRBJ2-1	ASSRRQVKF
TRBV29-1	10	TRBJ1-1	SVGTGETEAF
TRBV21-1	13	TRBJ1-1	ASSLPAGWGWRAF
TRBV18	12	TRBJ1-1	ASSTGQANTEAF
TRBV5-1	15	TRBJ2-2	ASSIINRVANTGELF
TRBV6-1	13	TRBJ1-1	ASSEYRNMNTEAF
TRBV7-8	11	TRBJ2-7	ASSRGTGNEQY
TRBV27	11	TRBJ1-4	ASSTGTWEKLF
TRBV19	11	TRBJ1-1	ASSFQGGTEAF
TRBV5-1	11	TRBJ1-1	ASRTPTSTEAF
TRBV5-1	14	TRBJ2-2	ASSPGREGYTGELF
TRBV24-1	12	TRBJ2-5	ATSDRTTQETQY
TRBV11-3	13	TRBJ2-1	ASSLGGAGADEQF
TRBV5-6	12	TRBJ2-5	ASSPDRGDLPQY
TRBV7-2	14	TRBJ2-7	ASSPTRDSGSYEQY
TRBV28	12	TRBJ1-1	ASSRPTGVAEAF
TRBV9	14	TRBJ1-3	ASSVAVTGRGNTIY
TRBV7-9	13	TRBJ1-1	ASSRGTGGTHEAF
TRBV6-1	13	TRBJ1-2	ASSEWAKANYGYT
TRBV14	12	TRBJ1-2	ASSQRTGGWGYT
TRBV11-1	11	TRBJ2-7	ASSEGQVYEQY
TRBV7-8	12	TRBJ2-7	ASSRDPSSYEQY
TRBV7-3	18	TRBJ2-3	ASSLTPWSGLATLTDTQY
TRBV30	11	TRBJ2-5	AWETGGSETQY
TRBV12-3/TRBV12-4	11	TRBJ1-1	ASSLRLIAEAF
TRBV7-9	13	TRBJ2-2	ASRGTSVLSGELF